These 7 T cell receptor beta chains came from one sample sequenced in a study of blood T cell repertoires in COVID-19. The protocol was immunoSEQ multiplex PCR, while the TCRdb copy is restricted to in-frame clones and leaves out a portion. The sample shows some 99,000 clones, about 86% of them seen only once. Material: peripheral blood. Source of these receptors: a woman aged 55-69 years in a cohort sampled during active or convalescent COVID-19.

The gene calls are TRBV30 and TRBJ2-2, with a tentative D call TRBD1 (5 bases). This CDR3 has 15 amino acids. The V gene lost 7 bases and the J gene lost 1 base, with 16 bases spanning the gap. Per the germline V gene, CDR1 is GTSNPN and CDR2 is SVGIG (reference sequence). CDR3 residues: CALRGYSRNTGELFF. The CDR3 DNA reads TGTGCCTTAAGGGGATACTCGCGGAACACCGGGGAGCTGTTTTTT. Combining the CDR3 with reference TRBV30 and TRBJ2-2 gives the whole variable domain SQTIHQWPATLVQPVGSPLSLECTVEGTSNPNLYWYRQAAGRGLQLLFYSVGIGQISSEVPQNLSASRPQDRQFILSSKKLLLSDSGFYLCALRGYSRNTGELFFGEGSRLTVL.

The chain recombines TRBV19 with TRBJ1-5; weak D call: TRBD1 (6 bases). From germline, CDR1 is LNHDA and CDR2 SQIVND (reference sequence). The CDR3 has 14 residues. Trimming cost V 3 bases and J 5 bases, with 11 bases left between them. The CDR3: CASSMGQTHQPQHF. The CDR3 coding sequence is TGTGCCAGTAGTATGGGACAAACACATCAGCCCCAGCATTTT.

The chain joins TRBV25-1 to TRBJ1-6, with D possibly being TRBD1 (6 bases). The ends were cut back, 7 bases at V and 10 bases at J, with 14 bases in the middle. CDR1 is MGHDK, CDR2 SYGVNS, per germline. The CDR3 contains 13 residues. The CDR3 DNA follows: TGTGCCAGCAAGGCTCCAGGGGACTCACCCCTCCACTTT. This codes for CASKAPGDSPLHF.

V gene TRBV6-4 combines with J gene TRBJ1-2; D ambiguous. The CDR3 length is 14 residues. From germline, CDR1 is MRHNA and CDR2 SNTAGT. V dropped 0 bases and J dropped 0 bases, with 5 bases sitting between them. CDR3 amino acids: CASSDSGSNYGYTF. DNA of the CDR3: TGTGCCAGCAGTGACTCCGGGTCTAACTATGGCTACACCTTC.

The chain is built from TRBV9 and TRBJ1-1, with D tentatively TRBD1 (6 bases). V gave up 0 bases and J gave up 5 bases, with 8 bases separating them. CDR1 and CDR2 from the germline V gene are SGDLS and YYNGEE. This CDR3 has 13 amino acids. CDR3 in amino acids: CASSVGQGTEAFF. CDR3 DNA sequence: TGTGCCAGCAGCGTAGGCCAGGGGACTGAAGCTTTCTTT.

The chain is built from TRBV5-1 and TRBJ1-4, with TRBD1 matching 9 bases. CDR3 length equals 16 residues. V shed 4 bases, J shed 4 bases, and the junction held 8 bases outside the gene matches. CDR1 is SGHRS and CDR2 is YFSETQ in the germline V gene. The CDR3 bases are TGCGCCAGCAGCCCGGGACAGGGAGAGGGTAATGAAAAACTGTTTTTT. Translation gives CASSPGQGEGNEKLFF.

V usage is TRBV4-1 and J usage is TRBJ1-6, with 9 bases that match TRBD1. After removal of 1 base from V and 6 bases from J, the junction contained 7 bases not matched to a gene. Germline CDR1 and CDR2: MGHRA and YSYEKL. CDR3 length: 17 amino acids. The CDR3: CASSQGNEGQGNSPLHF. Here the CDR3 DNA reads TGCGCCAGCAGCCAAGGCAACGAGGGACAGGGTAATTCACCCCTCCACTTT.